Following are 31 T cell receptor beta chains from one sample sequenced in a study of T cells in Graves' hyperthyroidism and ophthalmopathy. There were TCR beta CDR3 regions amplified from RNA transcripts. The HTBI primer set served for first-round RT-PCR of the TCR CDR3. In TCRdb, the multiplex PCR reads were re-called with MiXCR into one record per CDR3 protein. The sample includes 650,000 to 700,000 distinct CDR3 sequences, approximately 15% of them seen just once. Sequenced input: blood. The receptors come from a man aged 45-65 years with Graves' hyperthyroidism.

The J gene is TRBJ2-1, the V gene TRBV6-2 or TRBV6-3, with 13 bases that match TRBD2. V was pared by 6 bases and J by 8 bases, with 7 bases of the junction left unmatched. The CDR3 is made up of 15 amino acids. The germline CDR1 and CDR2 sequences are MNHEY and SVGEGT. CDR3 coding DNA: TGTGCCAGCAGGGAGACTAGCGGGAGGACGTATGAGCAGTTCTTC. Translating gives CASRETSGRTYEQFF.

This clonotype came up a few times. V and J are TRBV3-1 and TRBJ2-7; D could derive from TRBD1 or TRBD2 (6 bases each). The CDR3 covers 15 residues. The V end was cut by 0 bases, the J end by 5 bases, with 14 bases between. Looked up from germline, CDR1 is LGHDT and CDR2 is YNNKEL (reference sequence). CDR3 loop: CASSQDYREAHEQYF. The CDR3 region has the DNA TGTGCCAGCAGCCAAGATTACAGGGAGGCCCACGAGCAGTACTTC.

This clonotype turned up a few times. The V and J genes are TRBV28 and TRBJ1-3; a possible D gene is TRBD1 (6 bases). Germline CDR1 MDHEN, CDR2 SYDVKM. Between the trimmed V and J ends, which lost 10 bases and 5 bases, there was a span of 12 bases. The CDR3 has 12 residues. The CDR3 spells CATDDRRNTIYF. The CDR3 nucleotides read TGTGCCACCGACGACAGGAGAAACACCATATATTTT.

Many counts were recorded for this clonotype. The chain links TRBV10-3 to TRBJ1-2; 8 positions agree with TRBD1. V shed 10 bases and J 0 bases; nucleotides not matched to a gene: 10. CDR1 and CDR2 from the germline V gene are ENHRY and SYGVKD. This CDR3 contains 15 residues. The CDR3 nucleotides are TGTGCCACCAAGACAGGGGACCCAGCTAACTATGGCTACACCTTC. Encoded protein: CATKTGDPANYGYTF.

This clonotype was seen only a few times. The rearrangement joins TRBV24-1 to TRBJ2-3; D remains unclear. Germline CDR1 reads KGHDR; CDR2 reads SFDVKD. This CDR3 is built from 15 residues. Trimming stripped 1 base from V and 6 bases from J, with 13 bases between. CDR3 in DNA: TGTGCCACCAGTGATTTAGTGGAACCCAGCGATACGCAGTATTTT. It encodes CATSDLVEPSDTQYF.

This clonotype was counted at least ten times. V and J are TRBV9 and TRBJ1-2; TRBD1 matches at 8 bases. The V segment lost 7 bases and the J segment 8 bases; nucleotides outside the gene matches: 10. Per the germline V gene, CDR1 is SGDLS and CDR2 is YYNGEE. The CDR3 consists of 13 residues. The CDR3 loop is CASGFTGGGGYTF. In nucleotides, the CDR3 is TGTGCCAGCGGGTTTACAGGGGGAGGAGGCTACACCTTC. Full variable domain (rest looked up from reference TRBV9 and TRBJ1-2): DSGVTQTPKHLITATGQRVTLRCSPRSGDLSVYWYQQSLDQGLQFLIQYYNGEERAKGNILERFSAQQFPDLHSELNLSSLELGDSALYFCASGFTGGGGYTFGSGTRLTVV.

V and J are TRBV25-1 and TRBJ2-1; 8 bases fit TRBD2. CDR1 and CDR2 from the germline V gene are MGHDK and SYGVNS. The CDR3 covers 16 residues. V was clipped by 3 bases and J by 5 bases; unmatched bases: 9. CDR3 sequence reads: CASSDAGRAMNNEQFF. The CDR3 bases are TGTGCCAGCAGTGACGCCGGGAGGGCCATGAACAATGAGCAGTTCTTC.

The sample holds many counts of this clonotype. The rearrangement joins TRBV2 to TRBJ2-7; the D gene is possibly TRBD2 (6 bases). The length of the CDR3 is 14 residues. Trimming left V 5 bases short and J 1 base short, with 12 bases between. The germline CDR1 and CDR2 sequences are SNHLY and FYNNEI. The CDR3 bases are TGTGCCAGCAGTTCGGGAGCAGGATCCTACGAGCAGTACTTC. Amino acid sequence: CASSSGAGSYEQYF.

This clonotype showed up just a few times. The chain couples TRBV5-1 to TRBJ2-1, with D unclear. CDR1 and CDR2 from the germline V gene are SGHRS and YFSETQ. Deletions cut 2 bases from V and 5 bases from J, with 5 bases between. CDR3 size: 12 residues. The DNA of the CDR3 is TGCGCCAGCAGCTTAAAGAACAATGAGCAGTTCTTC. Protein: CASSLKNNEQFF.

Turning to this clonotype: This may stem from a read error, because a much larger clone lies one nucleotide away. The CDR3 end shows no conserved phenylalanine or tryptophan, and so a read error is likely. The chain links TRBV9 to TRBJ1-2; no reliable D call. Germline V lookup: CDR1 SGDLS, CDR2 YYNGEE. V shed 5 bases and J shed 1 base, with 9 bases lying between them. The CDR3 has 13 residues. This chain's CDR3 is CASRRTSNYGYTL. The CDR3 nucleotides are TGTGCCAGCAGAAGAACAAGTAACTATGGCTACACCTTA.

This clonotype was recorded at least ten times. The gene calls are TRBV28 and TRBJ2-7, with 11 positions matching TRBD2. The trim removed 4 bases at V and 2 bases at J, leaving 16 bases unmatched. The germline V gene has CDR1 MDHEN and CDR2 SYDVKM. The CDR3 is 19 residues long. The CDR3 sequence: CASSSGTSGTNFTPYEQYF. The CDR3, as DNA: TGTGCCAGCAGTTCCGGGACTAGCGGAACCAACTTTACACCCTACGAGCAGTACTTC.

In its sample, this clonotype was seen many times. The gene calls are TRBV6-1 and TRBJ1-1; 10 positions match TRBD1. Germline-derived CDR1 and CDR2 are MNHNS and SASEGT. The CDR3 runs to 15 residues. V was clipped by 6 bases and J by 2 bases; unmatched bases: 6. Here the CDR3 DNA reads TGTGCCAGCAGGACAGGACAGGGGGGAAACACTGAAGCTTTCTTT. Translated: CASRTGQGGNTEAFF.

This clonotype showed up just a few times. A much bigger clone sits one base away, suggesting this may be a read error. No conserved phenylalanine or tryptophan is present at the end of the CDR3, so a read error is the likely explanation. The V and J genes are TRBV12-3 or TRBV12-4 and TRBJ2-7, with 7 bases fitting TRBD2. This CDR3 contains 15 residues. Germline trimming cut 3 bases from V and 4 bases from J; bases unmatched to any gene: 9. DNA of the CDR3: TGTGCCAGCAGTTTGAGGCGGGAGAAGGTGTACGAGCAGTACCTC. Its translation is CASSLRREKVYEQYL.

This clonotype was counted a few times. The gene calls are TRBV6-1 and TRBJ2-2; tentatively, D is TRBD1 (7 bases). Trimming pared 6 bases from V and 1 base from J, leaving 9 bases between. The CDR3 has 14 residues. CDR1 and CDR2 (germline): MNHNS, SASEGT. CDR3 DNA sequence: TGTGCCAGCAGCAGGGGGGAGAACACCGGGGAGCTGTTTTTT. Amino acids: CASSRGENTGELFF.

This chain links TRBV6-1 with TRBJ2-7; 8 bases map to TRBD2. The CDR3 is 18 amino acids. Germline CDR1 reads MNHNS; CDR2 reads SASEGT. Germline trimming cut 6 bases from V and 2 bases from J; bases unmatched to any gene: 18. The CDR3 DNA reads as TGTGCCAGCAGGAGTGGAGGACGAGCGGGAGAATCCCCCTACGAGCAGTACTTC. This sequence encodes CASRSGGRAGESPYEQYF.

In this sample, this clonotype turned up many times. The CDR3 nucleotides are TGTGCCAGCAGTATTAGCCCCCAAGTCGATGAGCAGTTCTTC. Amino acid sequence: CASSISPQVDEQFF. The chain joins TRBV28 to TRBJ2-1; D remains unclear. The V end lost 5 bases, the J end lost 8 bases, and 16 bases lay between the germline ends. Germline-derived CDR1 and CDR2 are MDHEN and SYDVKM. CDR3 length equals 14 residues.

There are many counts of this clonotype. The J gene is TRBJ2-7, the V gene TRBV28, with D perhaps TRBD1 or TRBD2 (5 bases each). CDR3 length: 16 residues. Germline CDR1 is MDHEN and CDR2 is SYDVKM. V gave up 6 bases and J gave up 2 bases, with 20 bases separating them. Here the CDR3 reads CASSGAGRAFTYEQYF. The DNA of the CDR3 is TGTGCCAGCAGCGGGGCAGGCAGGGCCTTCACCTACGAGCAGTACTTC. Variable domain in full (rest from reference TRBV28 and TRBJ2-7): DVKVTQSSRYLVKRTGEKVFLECVQDMDHENMFWYRQDPGLGLRLIYFSYDVKMKEKGDIPEGYSVSREKKERFSLILESASTNQTSMYLCASSGAGRAFTYEQYFGPGTRLTVT.

There are a few counts of this clonotype. This chain uses TRBV30 with TRBJ2-2; 7 bases map to TRBD1. CDR1 and CDR2 (germline): GTSNPN, SVGIG (reference sequence). This CDR3 spans 14 amino acids. J was trimmed by 0 bases and V by 5 bases; bases with no gene match: 3. The CDR3 nucleotides read TGTGCCTGGGACCAGGGGGCGAACACCGGGGAGCTGTTTTTT. It encodes CAWDQGANTGELFF.

The V gene is TRBV7-9, the J gene TRBJ2-5, with 12 nucleotides matching TRBD2. The junction had 17 bases not matched to a gene; V was cut back by 7 bases and J by 5 bases. The CDR3 totals 18 residues. The germline V gene encodes CDR1 SEHNR and CDR2 FQNEAQ (reference sequence). For the CDR3, the DNA is TGTGCCAGCACCTCAACCCGGGCTAGCGGGAGGGCCGTTGAGACCCAGTACTTC. Protein: CASTSTRASGRAVETQYF.

V is TRBV18 and J is TRBJ2-5; 9 bases align to TRBD1. The CDR3 spans 17 residues. Germline lookup yields CDR1 KGHSH and CDR2 LQKENI. The V segment lost 1 base and the J segment 0 bases; nucleotides outside the gene matches: 6. The CDR3 sequence: CASSPQEDRGYQETQYF. CDR3 DNA sequence: TGTGCCAGCTCACCACAGGAGGACAGGGGTTACCAAGAGACCCAGTACTTC.

The rearrangement joins TRBV7-9 to TRBJ1-1, with a weak D call TRBD1 (6 bases). The CDR3 extends over 12 amino acids. The germline V gene has CDR1 SEHNR and CDR2 FQNEAQ (reference sequence). V lost 9 bases and J 7 bases, leaving 15 bases between the germline ends. The CDR3 is CASTGLGDEAFF. The CDR3 bases are TGTGCCAGTACAGGGTTGGGGGATGAAGCTTTCTTT.

This rearrangement joins TRBV30 to TRBJ1-5; 8 bases agree with TRBD1. Germline-derived CDR1 and CDR2 are GTSNPN and SVGIG (reference sequence). The CDR3 extends over 15 amino acids. The V gene end was trimmed by 0 bases and the J gene end by 4 bases; junction bases not matched to a gene: 5. The CDR3 DNA reads TGTGCCTGGAGTGTCCAACGGACAGGGAATCAGCCCCAGCATTTT. Translating gives CAWSVQRTGNQPQHF.

The chain employs TRBV9 and TRBJ1-6; D perhaps matches TRBD1 (6 bases). Trimming removed 2 bases at V and 7 bases at J, with 13 bases between. CDR3 length equals 15 residues. In germline, CDR1 is SGDLS, CDR2 YYNGEE. In nucleotides, the CDR3 is TGTGCCAGCAGCGTCGGCGGACAGATGAATTCACCCCTCCACTTT. Encoded protein: CASSVGGQMNSPLHF.

This clonotype was counted many times. This chain links TRBV7-3 with TRBJ2-7; D is ambiguous. The V and J ends lost 2 bases and 2 bases respectively, with 10 bases between them. The CDR3 covers 14 residues. In germline, CDR1 is SGHTA, CDR2 FQGTGA. As DNA, the CDR3 is TGTGCCAGCAGCTTAGAGGCTAATGCCTACGAGCAGTACTTC. Translating it yields CASSLEANAYEQYF.

This chain joins TRBV7-3 and TRBJ2-1; a possible D gene is TRBD2 (5 bases). Per the germline V gene, CDR1 is SGHTA and CDR2 is FQGTGA. V lost 9 bases and J 9 bases, leaving 18 bases between the germline ends. The CDR3 spans 13 residues. CDR3 nucleotide sequence: TGTGCCAGTGGGAGATTACAACCCTCTGAGCAGTTCTTC. Amino acids: CASGRLQPSEQFF.

This chain joins TRBV5-1 and TRBJ2-3, with TRBD2 as a possible D gene (5 bases). Per the germline V gene, CDR1 is SGHRS and CDR2 is YFSETQ. V was pared by 4 bases and J by 1 base, with 10 bases between. CDR3 length equals 14 residues. Written as DNA, the CDR3 is TGCGCCAGCAGCCCGGAGGCGGGCACAGATACGCAGTATTTT. This translates into CASSPEAGTDTQYF.

This clonotype was picked up many times. The V call is TRBV2, the J call TRBJ1-2; no clear D. Trimming removed 4 bases at V and 5 bases at J, with 11 bases between. Germline V gives CDR1 SNHLY, CDR2 FYNNEI. The CDR3 length is 13 residues. The CDR3 protein is CASSVRSLYGYTF. Written as DNA, the CDR3 is TGTGCCAGCAGTGTTCGGAGCCTGTATGGCTACACCTTC.

The sample holds one count of this clonotype. The rearrangement joins TRBV7-2 to TRBJ1-1; no firm D call. CDR1 is SGHTA, CDR2 FQGNSA, per germline. The CDR3 contains 16 residues. V lost 1 base and J 0 bases, leaving 12 bases between the germline ends. The DNA for the CDR3 is TGTGCCAGCAGCTTAGAAGAAACCAGATTGAACACTGAAGCTTTCTTT. This encodes CASSLEETRLNTEAFF.

This clonotype showed up just a few times. The chain uses TRBV25-1 and TRBJ2-7, with D tentatively TRBD2 (6 bases). Germline V gene sequence: CDR1 MGHDK, CDR2 SYGVNS. The CDR3 has 16 amino acids. Trimming stripped 3 bases from V and 5 bases from J, with 20 bases between. The chain's CDR3 is CASSDFTSQGGDEQYF. In nucleotides, the CDR3 is TGTGCCAGCAGTGACTTTACTTCCCAGGGAGGCGACGAGCAGTACTTC.

This clonotype was counted only a few times. The chain recombines TRBV7-2 with TRBJ2-3; D ambiguous. Germline V gene sequence: CDR1 SGHTA, CDR2 FQGNSA. CDR3 length equals 16 residues. V shed 2 bases and J shed 4 bases, with 16 bases lying between them. The chain's CDR3 is CASSLYGSEYADTQYF. The CDR3 DNA follows: TGTGCCAGCAGCTTATACGGTTCTGAGTATGCAGATACGCAGTATTTT.

This clonotype was seen many times. The rearrangement links TRBV15 to TRBJ1-5, with 7 bases identical to TRBD1. Losses at the gene ends were 0 bases for V and 6 bases for J; bases not matched to a gene: 5. This CDR3 has 15 residues. From germline, CDR1 is LNHNV and CDR2 YYDKDF (reference sequence). CDR3 nucleotides: TGTGCCACCAGCAGAGATAAGGGGGCAGGTCAGCCCCAGCATTTT. Its protein is CATSRDKGAGQPQHF.